These 22 T cell receptor beta chains came from one sample sequenced in a study of lymphopenia after photon versus proton radiotherapy. Some clones are missing from TCRdb's copy, which holds only in-frame ones; the method was immunoSEQ multiplex PCR. The sample comprises 160,000 or so clones, roughly nine tenths of which are singletons, and approximately 4.8% rests with the top ten. The sample in question was peripheral blood, obtained from a patient treated with photon-based radiotherapy. The receptors were gathered from a man between 45 and 60 years old with gastric cancer.

In this sample, this clone turned up once. The V gene is TRBV5-6, the J gene TRBJ2-1; D uncertain. From germline, CDR1 is SGHDT and CDR2 YYEEEE. Trimming took 3 bases from V and 7 from J, leaving 14 bases between them. The CDR3 totals 14 residues. The CDR3 sequence is CASSSSSRANEQFF. As DNA, the CDR3 is TGTGCCAGCAGCTCGTCCTCACGGGCGAATGAGCAGTTCTTC.

The chain joins TRBV4-1 to TRBJ2-3; 9 nucleotides agree with TRBD2. The germline CDR1 and CDR2 sequences are MGHRA and YSYEKL. The CDR3 totals 15 residues. The V gene end was trimmed by 2 bases and the J gene end by 8 bases; junction bases not matched to a gene: 8. CDR3 protein: CASSQLAGDPRTQYF. CDR3 DNA sequence: TGCGCCAGCAGCCAATTAGCGGGGGACCCCCGTACGCAGTATTTT.

This sequence joins TRBV11-2 and TRBJ2-7; either TRBD1 or TRBD2 may supply D (5 bases each). The CDR3 extends over 14 amino acids. Germline CDR1 reads SGHAT; CDR2 reads FQNNGV. Trimming shortened V by 6 bases and J by 1 base, and 13 bases separated the two germline ends. CDR3 region: CASRRAGLSYEQYF. In DNA form, the CDR3 reads TGTGCCAGCAGGCGGGCAGGGCTTTCCTACGAGCAGTACTTC.

The chain recombines TRBV27 with TRBJ2-3; 9 nucleotides line up with TRBD2. This CDR3 spans 21 amino acids. Germline CDR1 is MNHEY and CDR2 is SMNVEV (reference sequence). Trimming cost V 3 bases and J 3 bases; bases outside gene matches: 22. In nucleotides, the CDR3 is TGTGCCAGCAGTTTGGATAGCGGGAGAACCGCCTCATCCCTCCGTACAGATACGCAGTATTTT. Its translation: CASSLDSGRTASSLRTDTQYF.

V is TRBV7-8 and J is TRBJ2-5; 8 positions agree with TRBD2. The CDR3 consists of 14 residues. J lost 3 bases, V lost 3 bases, and 3 bases had no gene match. Germline assignment: CDR1 SGHVS and CDR2 FQNEAQ. DNA of the CDR3: TGTGCCAGCAGCTTTAAAGCGGGAGAAGAGACCCAGTACTTC. Translating gives CASSFKAGEETQYF.

The chain joins TRBV12-5 to TRBJ2-3, with TRBD2 identical over 10 bases. Germline V CDR1 and CDR2: LGHNT, FRNRAP. The CDR3 sequence is 16 residues long. V dropped 5 bases and J dropped 4; count of bases not matched to a gene: 9. The CDR3 here is CASGPGLAQRADTQYF. CDR3 nucleotides: TGTGCTAGTGGTCCGGGACTAGCGCAGAGGGCAGATACGCAGTATTTT.

The chain combines TRBV4-1 with TRBJ2-3; a possible D gene is TRBD2 (5 bases). V lost 0 bases and J lost 3, with 13 bases in between. Per germline, CDR1 MGHRA and CDR2 YSYEKL. The CDR3 covers 16 residues. DNA for the CDR3: TGCGCCAGCAGCCAAGACCACGGGGTAAGAACAGATACGCAGTATTTT. Encoded protein: CASSQDHGVRTDTQYF.

The chain joins TRBV11-2 to TRBJ1-4, with D maybe TRBD1 (5 bases). The CDR3 length is 16 residues. Germline V gene sequence: CDR1 SGHAT, CDR2 FQNNGV. The germline V and J ends were trimmed by 3 bases and 0 bases, with 11 bases remaining between them. CDR3 amino acids: CASSLTTGATNEKLFF. The CDR3 nucleotides read TGTGCCAGCAGCTTGACCACAGGAGCAACTAATGAAAAACTGTTTTTT.

This clone was picked up one time. V is TRBV6-5 and J is TRBJ2-2, with 7 bases that match TRBD1. This CDR3 is 16 amino acids long. The germline gives CDR1 MNHEY, CDR2 SVGAGI. With V trimmed by 0 bases and J by 1 base, 2 bases remained unmatched. The CDR3 protein is CASSYSRTGNTGELFF. For the CDR3, the DNA is TGTGCCAGCAGTTACTCCCGGACAGGGAACACCGGGGAGCTGTTTTTT.

V usage is TRBV5-1 and J usage is TRBJ2-3; TRBD1 agrees at 10 bases. The CDR3 is 16 amino acids. From germline, CDR1 is SGHRS and CDR2 YFSETQ. Trimming cost V 3 bases and J 2 bases; bases outside gene matches: 6. CDR3 nucleotides: TGCGCCAGCAGCTCGAGGGGACAGGGGCCCACAGATACGCAGTATTTT. Its translation is CASSSRGQGPTDTQYF.

V and J are TRBV6-5 and TRBJ2-1; 9 bases map to TRBD2. Trimming took 3 bases from V and 8 from J; bases not matched to a gene: 11. Per the germline V gene, CDR1 is MNHEY and CDR2 is SVGAGI. This CDR3 is 16 amino acids long. DNA for the CDR3: TGTGCCAGCAGTTATTCCAATCCGGGACTAGCCGATGAGCAGTTCTTC. Its protein product is CASSYSNPGLADEQFF.

The chain carries TRBV7-9 and TRBJ1-4; D is possibly TRBD1 (5 bases). The germline V and J ends were trimmed by 4 bases and 7 bases, with 16 bases remaining between them. The germline V gene encodes CDR1 SEHNR and CDR2 FQNEAQ (reference sequence). There are 15 residues in the CDR3. CDR3 bases: TGTGCCAGCAGCTCCCGAGTAAGGGGAGGTGAAAAACTGTTTTTT. Translating it yields CASSSRVRGGEKLFF.

The J gene is TRBJ2-2, the V gene TRBV18; D perhaps matches TRBD2 (6 bases). The V and J ends lost 6 bases and 6 bases respectively, with 11 bases between them. In germline, CDR1 is KGHSH, CDR2 LQKENI. This CDR3 is 13 amino acids long. Here the CDR3 DNA reads TGTGCCAGCTCCGGGGACTTTTCCGGGGAGCTGTTTTTT. Protein: CASSGDFSGELFF.

The rearrangement joins TRBV6-1 to TRBJ2-2; weak D call: TRBD1 (5 bases). The CDR3 spans 15 residues. V lost 3 bases and J lost 7, with 15 bases in between. CDR1 MNHNS and CDR2 SASEGT come from the germline V gene. CDR3 DNA: TGTGCCAGCAGTGAGATCAGGGCGCCGAACGGGGAGCTGTTTTTT. Translating gives CASSEIRAPNGELFF.

The CDR3 reads CASTRLDRGGYTF. CDR3 in DNA: TGTGCCAGCACTCGATTGGACCGGGGTGGCTACACCTTC. The rearrangement uses TRBV9 and TRBJ1-2; no firm D call. V was clipped by 6 bases and J by 7 bases, with 16 bases between them. The CDR3 sequence is 13 residues long. In germline, CDR1 is SGDLS, CDR2 YYNGEE.

The chain recombines TRBV5-8 with TRBJ1-2; 7 bases agree with TRBD1. Germline CDR1 is SGHTS and CDR2 is YDEGEE. The junction had 14 bases not matched to a gene; V was cut back by 4 bases and J by 8 bases. The CDR3 extends over 15 amino acids. As DNA, the CDR3 is TGTGCCAGCAGCCCACAGGGGACGGACAAGGGAGGCTACACCTTC. Amino acid sequence: CASSPQGTDKGGYTF. Complete variable domain (other parts from reference TRBV5-8 and TRBJ1-2): EAGVTQSPTHLIKTRGQQATLRCSPISGHTSVYWYQQALGLGLQFLLWYDEGEERNRGNFPPRFSGRQFPNYSSELNVNALELEDSALYLCASSPQGTDKGGYTFGSGTRLTVV.

The V and J genes are TRBV5-6 and TRBJ2-7; no clear D. The CDR3 spans 13 residues. Germline V CDR1 and CDR2: SGHDT, YYEEEE. V was cut by 4 bases and J by 7 bases, with 15 bases left in between. The CDR3 here is CASSAYGFREQYF. The DNA of the CDR3 is TGTGCCAGCAGCGCCTATGGGTTTCGAGAGCAGTACTTC.

This rearrangement joins TRBV6-6 to TRBJ1-4; D is undetermined. Trimming took 4 bases from V and 3 from J, leaving 6 bases between them. This CDR3 contains 13 residues. Germline lookup yields CDR1 MNHNY and CDR2 SVGAGI (reference sequence). CDR3 nucleotide sequence: TGTGCCAGCAGTTCCCTCGCTAATGAAAAACTGTTTTTT. Amino acids: CASSSLANEKLFF.

In this sample, this clone turned up once. The chain combines TRBV2 with TRBJ1-1; D might be TRBD1 (5 bases). The CDR3 totals 16 residues. V lost 7 bases and J lost 3, with 21 bases in between. Germline V gives CDR1 SNHLY, CDR2 FYNNEI. CDR3 residues: CASIFLLGERDTEAFF. In DNA, the CDR3 is TGTGCCAGCATCTTTTTATTAGGGGAACGGGACACTGAAGCTTTCTTT.

The chain uses TRBV6-5 and TRBJ2-7; 7 bases agree with TRBD2. Germline trimming cut 6 bases from V and 7 bases from J; bases unmatched to any gene: 9. The CDR3 covers 13 residues. Germline V gene sequence: CDR1 MNHEY, CDR2 SVGAGI. The chain's CDR3 is CASRRTVGGEQYF. CDR3 in DNA: TGTGCCAGCAGACGGACGGTGGGAGGGGAGCAGTACTTC.

J is TRBJ1-1 and V is TRBV7-9; D uncertain. CDR1 and CDR2 from the germline V gene are SEHNR and FQNEAQ (reference sequence). Trimming shortened V by 4 bases and J by 6 bases, and 12 bases separated the two germline ends. The CDR3 has 13 residues. CDR3 residues: CASSSNPESEAFF. CDR3 DNA sequence: TGTGCCAGCAGCTCTAATCCTGAGTCTGAAGCTTTCTTT.

Only one count was recorded for this clone. The chain has TRBV10-3 and TRBJ2-7; the D is unclear. The CDR3 is made up of 12 amino acids. CDR1 ENHRY and CDR2 SYGVKD come from the germline V gene. V was clipped by 3 bases and J by 7 bases, with 10 bases between them. The chain's CDR3 is CAISERSWEQYF. DNA of the CDR3: TGTGCCATCAGTGAAAGGTCGTGGGAGCAGTACTTC.